These T cell receptor beta chains were read from a single sample in a study of PD-L1 blockade in urothelial cancer. Using immunoSEQ multiplex PCR, the repertoire was profiled, and TCRdb retains in-frame clones only, with some absent. This table holds about 85,000 clones, over 75% found once. This material consisted of PBMCs, taken around atezolizumab (anti-PD-L1) treatment. These receptors were taken from a man aged 55 to 70 with urothelial cancer. CDR3s include the opening cysteine and the closing phenylalanine or tryptophan. The D gene is left open where the match is weak. Rows give clone size only sometimes, using once, few, many, or a class for an expanded clone.

>-|TRBV9|-|TRBJ2-7
CASSVERRPYEQYF
TGTGCCAGCAGCGTAGAGCGGAGGCCCTACGAGCAGTACTTC
>TRBD2|TRBV7-2|-|TRBJ2-2
CASSSRLAGGKLNTGELFF
TGTGCCAGCAGCTCTCGACTAGCGGGAGGGAAGCTGAACACCGGGGAGCTGTTTTTT
>-|TRBV18|-|TRBJ1-2
CASSPNQGTNYGYTF
TGTGCCAGCTCACCCAACCAGGGGACCAACTATGGCTACACCTTC
>TRBD2|TRBV9|-|TRBJ2-1
CASSVIAGGRVPYNEQFF
TGTGCCAGCAGCGTAATAGCGGGGGGGCGTGTTCCGTACAATGAGCAGTTCTTC
>TRBD1|TRBV7-6|-|TRBJ2-7
CASTMTGVREQYF
TGTGCCAGCACTATGACAGGGGTCCGCGAGCAGTACTTC
>-|TRBV6-5|-|TRBJ1-1
CASSYGSRGYTEAFF
TGTGCCAGCAGTTACGGAAGTCGGGGATACACTGAAGCTTTCTTT
>-|TRBV9|once|TRBJ1-4
CASSVGGGTEKLFF
TGTGCCAGCAGCGTAGGGGGAGGGACTGAAAAACTGTTTTTT
>-|TRBV11-2|-|TRBJ1-5
CASSLNPRNSNQPQHF
TGTGCCAGCAGCTTAAATCCCAGGAATAGCAATCAGCCCCAGCATTTT
>-|TRBV10-3|-|TRBJ2-6
CAISEYSDYSGANVLTF
TGTGCCATCAGTGAGTACTCCGACTACTCTGGGGCCAACGTCCTGACTTTC
>-|TRBV11-3|-|TRBJ2-1
CASKPERAQAYNEQFF
TGTGCCAGCAAGCCTGAGCGGGCCCAGGCCTACAATGAGCAGTTCTTC
>TRBD1|TRBV19|-|TRBJ1-1
CASSPRQGMNTEAFF
TGTGCCAGTAGTCCGAGACAGGGAATGAACACTGAAGCTTTCTTT
>TRBD2|TRBV7-3|-|TRBJ2-7
CASSLNAGGHEQYF
TGTGCCAGCAGCTTAAATGCGGGGGGCCACGAGCAGTACTTC
>-|TRBV12-5|few|TRBJ1-2
CASGQDRSYGYTF
TGTGCTAGTGGCCAAGACAGGTCGTATGGCTACACCTTC
>-|TRBV4-1|-|TRBJ2-5
CASSQDLSYQETQYF
TGCGCCAGCAGCCAAGATTTGTCATACCAAGAGACCCAGTACTTC
>TRBD2|TRBV2|-|TRBJ2-3
CASSGLRGGTDTQYF
TGTGCCAGCAGTGGATTACGCGGGGGGACAGATACGCAGTATTTT
>TRBD1|TRBV5-1|-|TRBJ2-5
CASSFRDREVETQYF
TGCGCCAGCAGCTTCCGGGACAGGGAGGTAGAGACCCAGTACTTC
>-|TRBV30|-|TRBJ1-6
CALRQTPGSYNSPLHF
TGTGCCCTCAGGCAGACACCCGGCTCCTATAATTCACCCCTCCACTTT
>-|TRBV10-1|once|TRBJ2-6
CASSPGQGANVLTF
TGCGCCAGCAGTCCAGGACAGGGGGCCAACGTCCTGACTTTC
>-|TRBV9|-|TRBJ1-5
CAIYAVENSNQPQHF
TGTGCCATTTATGCAGTTGAAAATAGCAATCAGCCCCAGCATTTT
>-|TRBV7-6|-|TRBJ1-5
CASGHGMNQPQHF
TGTGCCAGCGGCCACGGGATGAATCAGCCCCAGCATTTT
>-|TRBV28|-|TRBJ1-5
CASSGQSNQPQHF
TGTGCCAGCAGTGGGCAGAGCAATCAGCCCCAGCATTTT
>-|TRBV19|once|TRBJ2-1
CASSWQDGPNEQFF
TGTGCCAGTAGTTGGCAAGATGGTCCGAATGAGCAGTTCTTC
>-|TRBV5-1|-|TRBJ2-3
CASSLMGGTDTQYF
TGCGCCAGCAGCCTGATGGGAGGAACAGATACGCAGTATTTT
>-|TRBV7-6|few|TRBJ1-5
CASSLRGQPQHF
TGTGCCAGCAGCTTAAGGGGTCAGCCCCAGCATTTT
>-|TRBV7-9|-|TRBJ1-2
CASSLEQPGYGYTF
TGTGCCAGCAGCTTAGAACAGCCTGGCTATGGCTACACCTTC
>-|TRBV6-5|-|TRBJ1-1
CASSYNGGRENTEAFF
TGTGCCAGCAGTTACAACGGCGGCAGGGAAAACACTGAAGCTTTCTTT
>-|TRBV5-1|few|TRBJ2-5
CASSPGGGGETQYF
TGCGCCAGCAGCCCCGGGGGCGGGGGAGAGACCCAGTACTTC
>-|TRBV6-6|-|TRBJ1-1
CASSYQAWGENTEAFF
TGTGCCAGCAGTTACCAGGCTTGGGGGGAGAACACTGAAGCTTTCTTT
>-|TRBV10-3|few|TRBJ1-2
CAISELQGIDYGYTF
TGTGCCATCTCCGAATTGCAGGGGATTGACTATGGCTACACCTTC